Below are 19 T cell receptor beta chains sequenced from a single sample in a study of human T cells and chemical hapten exposure. TCRdb re-called the RACE reads with MiXCR, one entry per CDR3 protein. Here the sample spans nearly 110,000 distinct CDR3 sequences, 12% being singletons. This sample's time point: pre-sensitization, week 0. Treatment noted: therapeutic diphenylcyclopropenone sensitization with weekly scalp DPC. Sample: whole blood, taken in connection with sensitization to the hapten diphenylcyclopropenone (DPC). The receptors derive from a woman aged 50 to 65 with alopecia areata. Some clones in this sample may be carry-over from other donors' samples.

The CDR3 DNA sequence: TGCGCCAGCAGCTTGGGACAGGAATCGACTGGCTACACCTTC. Its translation is CASSLGQESTGYTF. The rearrangement joins TRBV5-1 to TRBJ1-2; a weak D match, TRBD1 (6 bases). The V gene's germline CDR1 is SGHRS and CDR2 YFSETQ. V was pared by 0 bases and J by 7 bases, with 13 bases between. The CDR3 totals 14 residues.

The genes are TRBV18 and TRBJ1-5; D uncertain. The CDR3 loop spans 14 amino acids. Germline CDR1 and CDR2: KGHSH and LQKENI. V lost 2 bases and J lost 0, with 5 bases in between. CDR3: CASSPGYSNQPQHF. The CDR3 DNA sequence: TGTGCCAGCTCACCAGGGTATAGCAATCAGCCCCAGCATTTT.

This clonotype was seen ten or more times. The chain couples TRBV20-1 to TRBJ1-4, with a tentative D call TRBD1 (5 bases). Germline CDR1 reads DFQATT; CDR2 reads SNEGSKA (reference sequence). Trimming stripped 2 bases from V and 5 bases from J, with 6 bases between. The CDR3 has 12 residues. This CDR3 is CSARQGNEKLFF. In DNA, the CDR3 is TGCAGTGCTAGACAGGGCAATGAAAAACTGTTTTTT.

This clonotype was detected ten times or more. This chain connects TRBV7-9 to TRBJ1-2; 7 nucleotides match TRBD1. The CDR3 consists of 18 residues. V was clipped by 1 base and J by 0 bases; unmatched bases: 11. Germline V gene data show CDR1 as SEHNR and CDR2 as FQNEAQ (reference sequence). The CDR3: CASSLVPDRRLTNYGYTF. The CDR3 DNA follows: TGTGCCAGCAGCTTAGTGCCGGACAGGAGACTTACTAACTATGGCTACACCTTC.

This clonotype was counted between two and nine times. This chain joins TRBV5-1 and TRBJ1-3, with 7 nucleotides matching TRBD1. Germline CDR1 is SGHRS and CDR2 is YFSETQ. V was pared by 5 bases and J by 4 bases, with 3 bases of the junction left unmatched. The CDR3 spans 13 residues. CDR3 in amino acids: CASSGTEGNTIYF. The DNA of the CDR3 is TGCGCCAGCAGTGGGACAGAGGGAAACACCATATATTTT.

This clonotype was seen ten or more times. The genes are TRBV3-1 and TRBJ2-3, with 7 bases lining up with TRBD2. Germline CDR1 is LGHDT and CDR2 is YNNKEL (reference sequence). V lost 3 bases and J lost 5; bases outside the gene matches: 5. The CDR3 has 14 residues. DNA for the CDR3: TGTGCCAGCAGCCAGACGGGAGGTGGAGATACGCAGTATTTT. Protein sequence: CASSQTGGGDTQYF.

The chain links TRBV4-1 to TRBJ1-6, with D hard to call. V dropped 0 bases and J dropped 7 bases, with 13 bases sitting between them. There are 16 residues in the CDR3. CDR1 is MGHRA, CDR2 YSYEKL, per germline. Here the CDR3 DNA reads TGCGCCAGCAGCCAAGAAAAGGGCTTTGGAAATTCACCCCTCCACTTT. Translating it yields CASSQEKGFGNSPLHF.

The gene calls are TRBV4-2 and TRBJ1-5; D perhaps matches TRBD1 (5 bases). The CDR3 loop spans 13 amino acids. Per the germline V gene, CDR1 is LGHNA and CDR2 is YNFKEQ. V was pared by 2 bases and J by 7 bases, with 9 bases between. The CDR3 DNA sequence: TGTGCCAGCAGCCAAACAGGCGAACAGCCCCAGCATTTT. This codes for CASSQTGEQPQHF.

This clonotype appeared many times. V and J are TRBV7-2 and TRBJ1-4; D is ambiguous. V shed 1 base and J shed 7 bases, with 10 bases lying between them. Germline V lookup: CDR1 SGHTA, CDR2 FQGNSA. CDR3 length equals 14 residues. CDR3 loop: CASSLGGGTEKLFF. The CDR3 region has the DNA TGTGCCAGCAGCTTAGGCGGAGGAACTGAAAAACTGTTTTTT.

This clonotype has only a few counts. The rearrangement links TRBV28 to TRBJ1-1, with D maybe TRBD1 (5 bases). V gave up 2 bases and J gave up 10 bases, with 8 bases separating them. Germline CDR1 reads MDHEN; CDR2 reads SYDVKM. This CDR3 contains 11 residues. The DNA of the CDR3 is TGTGCCAGCAGTTTAGGAACAGGAGCTTTCTTT. Amino acid sequence: CASSLGTGAFF.

This clonotype was observed a handful of times. The rearrangement links TRBV18 to TRBJ1-4; D uncertain. The ends were cut back, 8 bases at V and 2 bases at J, with 15 bases in the middle. This CDR3 has 15 residues. In germline, CDR1 is KGHSH, CDR2 LQKENI. CDR3 bases: TGTGCCAGCACCCCGAGGGTTCACACTAATGAAAAACTGTTTTTT. Protein sequence: CASTPRVHTNEKLFF.

This rearrangement joins TRBV11-2 to TRBJ2-1, with TRBD2 matching 8 bases. V was pared by 4 bases and J by 0 bases, with 14 bases of the junction left unmatched. The germline V gene encodes CDR1 SGHAT and CDR2 FQNNGV. The CDR3 is 19 amino acids. DNA for the CDR3: TGTGCCAGCAGCTCTCCCTTAGCGGGAACACAGAGCTCCTACAATGAGCAGTTCTTC. The encoded protein is CASSSPLAGTQSSYNEQFF.

The chain uses TRBV28 and TRBJ1-1; D remains unclear. V dropped 2 bases and J dropped 1 base, with 11 bases sitting between them. The CDR3 spans 15 residues. Germline CDR1 and CDR2: MDHEN and SYDVKM. CDR3 bases: TGTGCCAGCAGTTTAGGGGTTTTAAGGAACACTGAAGCTTTCTTT. Translation: CASSLGVLRNTEAFF.

This clonotype was seen only a few times. The V call is TRBV7-9, the J call TRBJ2-1, with 9 bases matching TRBD2. V dropped 3 bases and J dropped 4; count of bases not matched to a gene: 10. The CDR3 has 17 residues. Per the germline V gene, CDR1 is SEHNR and CDR2 is FQNEAQ (reference sequence). Written as DNA, the CDR3 is TGTGCCAGCAGCTTCCATAGCGGGAGAATGCTTTACAATGAGCAGTTCTTC. It translates to CASSFHSGRMLYNEQFF.

Ten or more counts support this clonotype. The gene calls are TRBV3-1 and TRBJ2-7; no clear D gene. Germline CDR1 reads LGHDT; CDR2 reads YNNKEL (reference sequence). V lost 3 bases and J 2 bases, leaving 5 bases between the germline ends. The CDR3 length is 12 residues. The CDR3 here is CASSHGAYEQYF. Here the CDR3 DNA reads TGTGCCAGCAGCCATGGAGCCTACGAGCAGTACTTC.

This clonotype was counted between two and nine times. The V and J genes are TRBV7-6 and TRBJ2-5, with no clear D. This CDR3 spans 13 amino acids. The germline V and J ends were trimmed by 1 base and 4 bases, with 7 bases remaining between them. The germline CDR1 and CDR2 sequences are SGHVS and FNYEAQ. In DNA form, the CDR3 reads TGTGCCAGCAGCTTAGAAATCGGAGAGACCCAGTACTTC. Translating gives CASSLEIGETQYF. Complete variable domain (other parts from reference TRBV7-6 and TRBJ2-5): GAGVSQSPRYKVTKRGQDVALRCDPISGHVSLYWYRQALGQGPEFLTYFNYEAQQDKSGLPNDRFSAERPEGSISTLTIQRTEQRDSAMYRCASSLEIGETQYFGPGTRLLVL.

The gene calls are TRBV18 and TRBJ1-4; the D is unclear. The CDR3 loop spans 14 amino acids. Trimming stripped 3 bases from V and 8 bases from J, with 13 bases between. Germline CDR1 reads KGHSH; CDR2 reads LQKENI. CDR3 DNA: TGTGCCAGCTCACCCTCTCGCGGTAAAGAAAAACTGTTTTTT. Amino acids: CASSPSRGKEKLFF.

The V gene is TRBV29-1, the J gene TRBJ2-7; D is uncertain. The CDR3 consists of 12 residues. V shed 0 bases and J shed 7 bases, with 10 bases lying between them. From germline, CDR1 is SQVTM and CDR2 ANQGSEA. The CDR3 sequence is CSVEDLLREQYF. CDR3 in DNA: TGCAGCGTTGAAGATCTGTTGCGAGAGCAGTACTTC.

The chain joins TRBV5-6 to TRBJ1-6, with D unresolved. Germline lookup yields CDR1 SGHDT and CDR2 YYEEEE. The CDR3 runs 14 residues. The ends were cut back, 0 bases at V and 10 bases at J, with 11 bases in the middle. Here the CDR3 reads CASSLGQVGSPLHF. The CDR3 nucleotides read TGTGCCAGCAGCTTGGGACAAGTTGGATCACCCCTCCACTTT.